This TCR beta chain came from a study of shared clonotypes between healthy human individuals. General observations from the study: Rarefaction analysis demonstrated incomplete sorted-subset sequencing notwithstanding large depth. It was the non-shared clonotypes that had lower generation probabilities than clonotypes shared by all four donors. The genetic and exposure-history diversity represented was limited by few donors.

V was pared by 1 base and J by 4 bases, with 2 bases of the junction left unmatched. The CDR3 runs 15 residues. CDR1 and CDR2 from the germline V gene are SGHVS and FQNEAQ. Splitting of each subset's genomic DNA was done evenly across several immunoSEQ plates. This table comes from immunoSEQ multiplex PCR, and its TCRdb copy is limited to in-frame clones, with some not included. This table holds over a million clones, around three quarters found once. This clone came up a few times. Antigen specificity is unknown. The chain is built from TRBV7-8 and TRBJ2-2; TRBD2 matches 8 bases. Sequenced: memory CD4+ T cells from PBMCs. Subset reported: CD45RA-negative fraction. The receptor was isolated from a man aged 18 to 29 in good health. Some clones in this sample may be carry-over from other donors' samples. CDR3 sequence reads: CASSLVLAATGELFF. The DNA for the CDR3 is TGTGCCAGCAGCTTAGTACTAGCGGCCACCGGGGAGCTGTTTTTT. The complete variable domain, with remaining parts taken from reference TRBV7-8 and TRBJ2-2, reads GAGVSQSPRYKVAKRGQDVALRCDPISGHVSLFWYQQALGQGPEFLTYFQNEAQLDKSGLPSDRFFAERPEGSVSTLKIQRTQQEDSAVYLCASSLVLAATGELFFGEGSRLTVL.